The rows below give T cell receptor beta chains drawn from one sample of a study of Ad26.COV2.S vaccination and SARS-CoV-2 variants. Assay: immunoSEQ multiplex PCR; the TCRdb copy retains only in-frame clones and omits some. The data hold just over 350,000 clones, with approximately 90% observed a single time. The source was peripheral blood, collected after recovery from COVID-19. Receptor source: a human donor who had recovered from COVID-19. The CDR3 runs from the conserved cysteine through the conserved F or W. A D gene is named only where the DNA matches it firmly. Clone size is stated in some rows and not others, as once, few, many or a class when expanded.

clone_size	v_call	j_call	d_call	cdr3_aa	cdr3_nt
NA	TRBV28	TRBJ1-6	TRBD1	CASRGTGGSPLHF	TGTGCCAGTCGGGGGACAGGGGGTTCACCCCTCCACTTT
NA	TRBV6-5	TRBJ1-6	NA	CASRNTGNNSPLHF	TGTGCCAGCCGGAATACAGGGAACAATTCACCCCTCCACTTT
NA	TRBV5-6	TRBJ2-3	NA	CASSGDLGGTDTQYF	TGTGCCAGCAGCGGCGATCTGGGGGGCACAGATACGCAGTATTTT
once	TRBV12-5	TRBJ2-7	NA	CASGFSTGYEQYF	TGTGCTAGTGGTTTTAGTACGGGGTACGAGCAGTACTTC
NA	TRBV10-2	TRBJ2-7	NA	CASSVTKSSYEQYF	TGCGCCAGCAGTGTAACGAAAAGCTCCTACGAGCAGTACTTC
NA	TRBV19	TRBJ2-1	NA	CASSTGLLYNEQFF	TGTGCCAGTAGTACAGGTTTGTTGTACAATGAGCAGTTCTTC
NA	TRBV27	TRBJ2-3	NA	CASSLSPERTDTQYF	TGTGCCAGCAGTTTATCCCCAGAACGCACAGATACGCAGTATTTT
NA	TRBV9	TRBJ2-5	TRBD2	CASSSGTSGSQETQYF	TGTGCCAGCAGCTCGGGGACTAGCGGGTCACAAGAGACCCAGTACTTC
NA	TRBV6-1	TRBJ2-7	NA	CASSVFMGRAGSEQYF	TGTGCCAGCAGTGTGTTTATGGGCAGGGCGGGGTCCGAGCAGTACTTC
NA	TRBV6-4	TRBJ1-2	NA	CASSASSFYGYTF	TGTGCCAGCAGTGCAAGCAGCTTCTATGGCTACACCTTC
NA	TRBV12-5	TRBJ1-6	TRBD1	CASGLEGQGIFRTPLHF	TGTGCTAGTGGTTTAGAGGGACAGGGGATTTTTCGGACACCCCTCCACTTT
NA	TRBV13	TRBJ1-5	NA	CASSLGPRGAGNQPQHF	TGTGCCAGCAGCTTAGGCCCCCGGGGGGCTGGCAATCAGCCCCAGCATTTT
NA	TRBV11-2	TRBJ1-5	NA	CASSPVELRGNQPQHF	TGTGCCAGCAGCCCCGTAGAGCTCAGAGGAAATCAGCCCCAGCATTTT
NA	TRBV7-2	TRBJ2-1	NA	CASSPGTDLPYNEQFF	TGTGCCAGCAGCCCCGGGACCGATCTCCCCTACAATGAGCAGTTCTTC
NA	TRBV5-4	TRBJ2-7	TRBD2	CASSSISGGADEQYF	TGTGCCAGCAGCTCCATAAGCGGGGGGGCCGACGAGCAGTACTTC
NA	TRBV9	TRBJ2-7	TRBD2	CASSVAAGTYEQYF	TGTGCCAGCAGCGTAGCAGCGGGGACCTACGAGCAGTACTTC
NA	TRBV7-3	TRBJ1-6	TRBD1	CASSRDSSYNSPLHF	TGTGCCAGCAGCCGGGACAGCTCCTATAATTCACCCCTCCACTTT
NA	TRBV6-5	TRBJ2-1	NA	CASSYGQGSRVEQFF	TGTGCCAGCAGTTATGGTCAAGGGTCTAGGGTCGAGCAGTTCTTC
NA	TRBV7-8	TRBJ1-6	NA	CASSAPGRRRANSPLHF	TGTGCCAGCAGCGCGCCGGGAAGGAGGAGGGCTAATTCACCCCTCCACTTT
NA	TRBV3-1/TRBV3-2	TRBJ1-4	NA	CASSQDVKGSGELFF	TGTGCCAGCAGCCAAGATGTTAAAGGGAGCGGGGAACTGTTTTTT
NA	TRBV4-3	TRBJ1-6	NA	CASSQDVGHSLHF	TGCGCCAGCAGCCAAGACGTGGGACACTCTCTCCACTTT
NA	TRBV10-3	TRBJ1-1	NA	CATEGGQFKTEAFF	TGTGCCACCGAGGGGGGGCAGTTTAAGACTGAAGCTTTCTTT
NA	TRBV5-6	TRBJ2-5	NA	CASSWDGQETQYF	TGTGCCAGCAGCTGGGACGGCCAAGAGACCCAGTACTTC
NA	TRBV6-2/TRBV6-3	TRBJ2-2	NA	CASSLRDVPGLFF	TGTGCCAGCAGTCTCCGGGACGTCCCAGGGCTGTTTTTT
NA	TRBV20-1	TRBJ2-1	NA	CSALRPNEQFF	TGCAGTGCCTTAAGGCCCAATGAGCAGTTCTTC
NA	TRBV19	TRBJ2-2	NA	CASRLFWEPNTGELFF	TGTGCCAGTAGGCTTTTTTGGGAGCCTAACACCGGGGAGCTGTTTTTT
NA	TRBV6-5	TRBJ2-7	TRBD1	CASSYGRGPYEQYF	TGTGCCAGCAGTTACGGCAGGGGGCCCTACGAGCAGTACTTC
NA	TRBV7-8	TRBJ2-7	TRBD1	CASSPGTGGVRRSYEQYF	TGTGCCAGCAGCCCCGGGACAGGGGGGGTCCGTAGGTCCTACGAGCAGTACTTC
NA	TRBV9	TRBJ2-1	NA	CASSVAGRPYNEQFF	TGTGCCAGCAGCGTAGCGGGGCGGCCCTACAATGAGCAGTTCTTC
NA	TRBV6-6	TRBJ2-1	NA	CASSGLEYNEQFF	TGTGCCAGCAGCGGACTTGAGTACAATGAGCAGTTCTTC
NA	TRBV6-5	TRBJ2-1	NA	CASSYSRGVHNEQFF	TGTGCCAGCAGTTACTCAAGGGGGGTCCACAATGAGCAGTTCTTC
NA	TRBV5-3	TRBJ2-5	NA	CARRYDKGGLQETQYF	TGTGCCAGAAGGTACGACAAGGGGGGATTACAAGAGACCCAGTACTTC
NA	TRBV6-5	TRBJ1-1	NA	CASPDRYTEAFF	TGTGCCAGCCCGGACAGATACACTGAAGCTTTCTTT
NA	TRBV5-6	TRBJ2-3	NA	CASSFDGVQYF	TGTGCCAGCAGCTTCGACGGGGTGCAGTATTTT
NA	TRBV6-5	TRBJ1-5	TRBD1	CASSREGAGQPQHF	TGTGCCAGCTCGCGGGAGGGGGCAGGTCAGCCCCAGCATTTT
NA	TRBV4-3	TRBJ2-5	NA	CASSQILRPGGETQYF	TGCGCCAGCAGCCAGATTCTGCGGCCCGGGGGAGAGACCCAGTACTTC
NA	TRBV6-5	TRBJ1-2	TRBD1	CASSRGEGYTF	TGTGCCAGCAGCAGGGGGGAAGGCTACACCTTC
NA	TRBV11-2	TRBJ1-2	NA	CASSPGSDYGYTF	TGTGCCAGCAGCCCTGGGTCGGACTATGGCTACACCTTC
NA	TRBV7-9	TRBJ2-7	NA	CASRQTGNSSYEQYF	TGTGCCAGCAGGCAGACAGGCAATAGCTCCTACGAGCAGTACTTC
NA	TRBV3-1/TRBV3-2	TRBJ2-1	TRBD2	CASSPGLAGINEQFF	TGTGCCAGCAGCCCTGGACTAGCGGGGATCAATGAGCAGTTCTTC
NA	TRBV2	TRBJ2-7	NA	CASSAEDSQGYF	TGTGCCAGCAGCGCGGAAGACAGCCAAGGGTACTTC
NA	TRBV10-3	TRBJ1-2	NA	CAISESGRALGYTF	TGTGCCATCAGTGAGTCGGGACGGGCTCTTGGCTACACCTTC
NA	TRBV5-5	TRBJ2-5	NA	CASSSGGAGMTQYF	TGTGCCAGCAGCTCCGGTGGCGCCGGGATGACCCAGTACTTC
NA	TRBV5-6	TRBJ1-2	NA	CASSLRGNGYTF	TGTGCCAGCAGCTTGCGAGGGAATGGCTACACCTTC
once	TRBV10-3	TRBJ1-1	NA	CAISESGVGLGNTEAFF	TGTGCCATCAGTGAGTCGGGGGTAGGATTAGGAAACACTGAAGCTTTCTTT
NA	TRBV19	TRBJ2-5	TRBD1	CASRAGTGGTQYF	TGTGCCAGTAGGGCAGGGACAGGGGGGACCCAGTACTTC
NA	TRBV5-4	TRBJ1-4	NA	CASSSSRATNEKLFF	TGTGCCAGCAGCTCCTCGAGAGCAACTAATGAAAAACTGTTTTTT
NA	TRBV6-2/TRBV6-3	TRBJ1-1	NA	CASSYGQVNTEAFF	TGTGCCAGCAGTTACGGACAAGTAAACACTGAAGCTTTCTTT
NA	TRBV5-1	TRBJ1-1	TRBD1	CASSLTGGTEAFF	TGCGCCAGCAGCTTGACAGGGGGCACTGAAGCTTTCTTT
NA	TRBV3-1/TRBV3-2	TRBJ1-3	NA	CASSQGFVSGNTIYF	TGTGCCAGCAGCCAAGGATTTGTCTCTGGAAACACCATATATTTT
NA	TRBV7-9	TRBJ2-7	NA	CASSPRDSLSYEQYF	TGTGCCAGCAGCCCGCGGGACAGCCTCTCCTACGAGCAGTACTTC
NA	TRBV5-5	TRBJ2-4	NA	CASSLTGSLAKNIQYF	TGTGCCAGCAGCTTGACAGGGAGCCTAGCCAAAAACATTCAGTACTTC
NA	TRBV12-3/TRBV12-4	TRBJ2-1	NA	CASSFETYNEQFF	TGTGCCAGCAGTTTTGAGACCTACAATGAGCAGTTCTTC
NA	TRBV5-1	TRBJ2-7	NA	CASSFTDASSYEQYF	TGCGCCAGCAGCTTTACGGACGCTAGCTCCTACGAGCAGTACTTC